This T cell receptor (beta chain) was identified in a study of B cell selection in AIRE deficiency (dated by TCRdb to between 2018 and 2021). For the wider study: A comparison of TCRbeta repertoires of sorted blood CD4+ conventional T cells and regulatory T cells was made between AIRE-deficient patients and healthy controls. The TCR-sequenced cohort comprised about 5 AIRE-deficient APECED patients and about 5 healthy control donors.

V was cut back by 0 bases and J by 5 bases, leaving a gap of 16 bases between them. From the germline V gene (reference sequence), CDR1 is MNHEY and CDR2 is SMNVEV. Its CDR3 holds 16 amino acids, cysteine through phenylalanine. CDR3 DNA only is kept here, 48 bases in frame from base 1. Worth noting for this clone: No cognate antigen has been identified for it. No much larger clone exists at a distance of one base, and base qualities are not known.

CD4+CD25hiCD127low/negative cells were sorted as the regulatory T cell population. The control samples were obtained from healthy donors who were not related to the patients. Tconv and Treg cells for TCRbeta sequencing were sorted on a FACSAria flow cytometer. The sorted cells were collected in 5-ml round-bottom polystyrene tubes, and the dry cell pellets were frozen at -80 degrees C prior to sequencing. TCRbeta chain sequencing was performed with the immunoSEQ platform. Regarding the original processing steps: Tens of thousands of distinct TCRbeta sequences from patients and 9.56x10^4 from healthy donors were obtained from pooled Treg repertoires. Public Treg TCRbeta sequences were defined as those shared by two or more individuals and were then searched for in Tconv repertoires. To test for differences between groups, Mann-Whitney U tests with Bonferroni-Dunn correction were run in GraphPad Prism 7.03. As stored in TCRdb, this immuneACCESS dataset retains in-frame rearrangements with V and J assigned. A fraction of the clones does not appear; measured against another copy, unresolved V genes explain less than half of the discrepancy, and the remainder lacks a known reason. For V, J and clone size, that table is used; D and trimming come from the DNA. The sample records around 20,000 clones, under 95% of which are singletons. Jointly, the top ten make up approximately 1% of the sample.

Overall study outcomes, separate from this receptor: Shorter CDR3s were found in shared Treg sequences, reflecting a bias toward rearrangements containing few non-templated nucleotide insertions. Sequencing covered only TCRbeta chains, and 36.6% of shared healthy-donor Treg sequences were also present in healthy Tconv, possibly due to differing TCRalpha chains. Roughly a third of the Treg TCRbeta sequences shared among healthy donors were found in patient Tconv cells, which suggests that Treg-biased clones were diverted into the Tconv compartment. In AIRE-deficient patients, Tconv and Treg cells had TCRBV gene usage, CDR3 length and TCR diversity comparable to those in healthy donors. Of 3,000 to 4,500 shared Treg TCRbeta sequences, approximately 29% were shared only among healthy donors and around 9.4% only among patients, suggesting less efficient Treg selection without AIRE.

This receptor was taken from a human donor in good health. Sequencing input: CD4+CD25+ Tregs sorted from PBMCs. Here the chain combines TRBV27 and TRBJ2-5; the D gene is tentatively TRBD1 or TRBD2, each matching 7 bases. The CDR3 has the sequence CASSLSGRGPWETQYF. DNA sequence: TGTGCCAGCAGTTTATCGGGGAGGGGGCCCTGGGAGACCCAGTACTTC.